This TCR beta chain was found in a study of blood T cell repertoires in COVID-19. Study at large: Donors in the United States, Italy and Spain gave samples during acute or convalescent COVID-19.

This clone was counted a single time. The ends were cut back, 3 bases at V and 5 bases at J, with 8 bases in the middle. The CDR3 contains 13 residues. Original processing methods: Reference gene primer amplification yielded estimated nucleated cell counts. Method: immunoSEQ multiplex PCR; TCRdb's copy keeps in-frame clones and lacks some. The V and J calls and clone size come from that table; D and trimming were worked out from the DNA. This table holds 26,000 or so clones, around nine tenths found once. V is TRBV12-3 or TRBV12-4 and J is TRBJ1-5; no clear D. Sequenced input: peripheral blood. The TCR originated in a human donor with active COVID-19. The donor label of this sample is uncertain. The CDR3 DNA reads TGTGCCAGCAGTTTTTCCGGGGATCAGCCCCAGCATTTT. Residues: CASSFSGDQPQHF.